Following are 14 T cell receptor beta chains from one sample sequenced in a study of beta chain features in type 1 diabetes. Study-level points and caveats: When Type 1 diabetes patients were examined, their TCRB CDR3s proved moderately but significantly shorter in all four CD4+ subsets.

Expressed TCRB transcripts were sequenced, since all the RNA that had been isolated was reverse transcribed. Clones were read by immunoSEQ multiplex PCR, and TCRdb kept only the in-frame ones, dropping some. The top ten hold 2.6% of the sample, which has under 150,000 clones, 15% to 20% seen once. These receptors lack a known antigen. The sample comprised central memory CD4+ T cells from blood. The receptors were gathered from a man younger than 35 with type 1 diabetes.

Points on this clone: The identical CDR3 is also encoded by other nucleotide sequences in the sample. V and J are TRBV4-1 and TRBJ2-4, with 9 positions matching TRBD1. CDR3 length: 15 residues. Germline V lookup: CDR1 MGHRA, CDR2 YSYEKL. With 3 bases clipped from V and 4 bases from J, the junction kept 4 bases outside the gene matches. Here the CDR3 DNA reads TGCGCCAGCAGCCAGGGACAGGGAACTAAAAACATTCAGTACTTC. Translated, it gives CASSQGQGTKNIQYF.

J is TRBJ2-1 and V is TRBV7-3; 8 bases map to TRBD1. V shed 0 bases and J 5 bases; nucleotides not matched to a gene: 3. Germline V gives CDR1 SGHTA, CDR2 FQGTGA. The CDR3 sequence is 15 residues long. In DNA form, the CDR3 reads TGTGCCAGCAGCTTAACTAGGGACAGGCACAATGAGCAGTTCTTC. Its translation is CASSLTRDRHNEQFF.

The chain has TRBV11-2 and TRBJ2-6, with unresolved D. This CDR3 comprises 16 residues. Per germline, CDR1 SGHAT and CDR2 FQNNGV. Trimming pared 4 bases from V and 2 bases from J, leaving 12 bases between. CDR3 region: CASSSMMGAGANVLTF. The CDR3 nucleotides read TGTGCCAGCAGCTCTATGATGGGCGCTGGGGCCAACGTCCTGACTTTC. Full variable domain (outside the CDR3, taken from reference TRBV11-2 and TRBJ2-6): EAGVAQSPRYKIIEKRQSVAFWCNPISGHATLYWYQQILGQGPKLLIQFQNNGVVDDSQLPKDRFSAERLKGVDSTLKIQPAKLEDSAVYLCASSSMMGAGANVLTFGAGSRLTVL.

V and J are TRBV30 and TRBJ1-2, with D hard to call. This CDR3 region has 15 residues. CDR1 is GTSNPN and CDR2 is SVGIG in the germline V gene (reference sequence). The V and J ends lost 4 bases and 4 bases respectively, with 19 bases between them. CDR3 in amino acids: CAWTFTGLELYGYTF. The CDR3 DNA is TGTGCCTGGACCTTCACCGGACTGGAACTCTATGGCTACACCTTC.

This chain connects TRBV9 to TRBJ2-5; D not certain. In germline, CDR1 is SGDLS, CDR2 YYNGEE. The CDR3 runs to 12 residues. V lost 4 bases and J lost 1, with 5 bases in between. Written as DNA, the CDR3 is TGTGCCAGCAGCCCTACCCAAGAGACCCAGTACTTC. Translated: CASSPTQETQYF.

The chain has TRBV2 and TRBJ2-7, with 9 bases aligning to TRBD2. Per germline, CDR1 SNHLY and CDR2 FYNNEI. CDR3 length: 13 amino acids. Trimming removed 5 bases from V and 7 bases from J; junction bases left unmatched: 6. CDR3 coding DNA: TGTGCCAGCAGTCTAGGTAGCGGGAGTGAGCAGTACTTC. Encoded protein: CASSLGSGSEQYF.

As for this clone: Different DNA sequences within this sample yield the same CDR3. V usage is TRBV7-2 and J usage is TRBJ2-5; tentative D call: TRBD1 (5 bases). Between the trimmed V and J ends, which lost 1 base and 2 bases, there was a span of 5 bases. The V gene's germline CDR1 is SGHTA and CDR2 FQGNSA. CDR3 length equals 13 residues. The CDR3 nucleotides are TGTGCCAGCAGCTTAGACAGGCAAGAGACCCAGTACTTC. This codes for CASSLDRQETQYF. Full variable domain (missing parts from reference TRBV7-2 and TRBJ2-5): GAGVSQSPSNKVTEKGKDVELRCDPISGHTALYWYRQSLGQGLEFLIYFQGNSAPDKSGLPSDRFSAERTGGSVSTLTIQRTQQEDSAVYLCASSLDRQETQYFGPGTRLLVL.

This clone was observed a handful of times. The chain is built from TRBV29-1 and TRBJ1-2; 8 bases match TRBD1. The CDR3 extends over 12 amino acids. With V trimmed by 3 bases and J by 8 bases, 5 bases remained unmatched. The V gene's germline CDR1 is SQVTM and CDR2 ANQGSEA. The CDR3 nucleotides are TGCAGCGTTGACCGGACAGGGAGCGGCTACACCTTC. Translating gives CSVDRTGSGYTF.

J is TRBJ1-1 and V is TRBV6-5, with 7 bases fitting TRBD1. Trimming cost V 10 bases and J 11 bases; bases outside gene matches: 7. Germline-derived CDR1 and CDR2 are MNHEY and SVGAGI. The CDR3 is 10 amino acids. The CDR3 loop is CAISQGYAFF. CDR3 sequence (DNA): TGTGCCATCTCACAGGGGTATGCTTTCTTT.

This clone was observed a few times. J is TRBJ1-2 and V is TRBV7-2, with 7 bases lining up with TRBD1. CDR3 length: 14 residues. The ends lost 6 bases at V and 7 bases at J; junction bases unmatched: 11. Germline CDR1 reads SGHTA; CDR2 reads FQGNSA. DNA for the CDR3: TGTGCCAGCAGGCGCGACCAGGGGGGAGGTGGCTACACCTTC. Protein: CASRRDQGGGGYTF. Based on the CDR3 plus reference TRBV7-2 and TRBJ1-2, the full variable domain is GAGVSQSPSNKVTEKGKDVELRCDPISGHTALYWYRQSLGQGLEFLIYFQGNSAPDKSGLPSDRFSAERTGGSVSTLTIQRTQQEDSAVYLCASRRDQGGGGYTFGSGTRLTVV.

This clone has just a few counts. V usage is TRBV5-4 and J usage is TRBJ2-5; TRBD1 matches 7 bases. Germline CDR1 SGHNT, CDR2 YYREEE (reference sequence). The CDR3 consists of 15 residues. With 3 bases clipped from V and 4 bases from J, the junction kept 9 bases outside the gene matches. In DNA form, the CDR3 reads TGTGCCAGCAGCTCGCCCTCACAGGGGCGAGAGACCCAGTACTTC. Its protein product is CASSSPSQGRETQYF.

CDR3 amino acids: CASSEMGALSYNEQFF. The CDR3 DNA follows: TGTGCCAGCAGTGAGATGGGCGCTCTCTCCTACAATGAGCAGTTCTTC. This chain connects TRBV25-1 to TRBJ2-1; D call uncertain. Looked up from germline, CDR1 is MGHDK and CDR2 is SYGVNS. The CDR3 loop spans 16 amino acids. V gave up 3 bases and J gave up 0 bases, with 12 bases separating them.

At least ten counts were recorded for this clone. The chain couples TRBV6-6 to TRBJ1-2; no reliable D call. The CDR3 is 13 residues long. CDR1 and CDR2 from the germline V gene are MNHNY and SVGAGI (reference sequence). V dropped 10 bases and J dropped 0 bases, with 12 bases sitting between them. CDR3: CATSPGTNYGYTF. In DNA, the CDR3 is TGTGCCACCTCCCCTGGGACTAACTATGGCTACACCTTC.

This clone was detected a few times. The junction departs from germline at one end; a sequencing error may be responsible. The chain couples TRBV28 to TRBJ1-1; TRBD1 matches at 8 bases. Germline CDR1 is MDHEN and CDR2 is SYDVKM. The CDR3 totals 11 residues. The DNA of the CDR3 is TGTGCCAGCAGGACAGGGGCCCACCTCCTCTTT. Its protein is CASRTGAHLLF.